Following are 25 T cell receptor beta chains from one sample sequenced in a study of cytomegalovirus exposure and HLA in healthy donors. A multiplex PCR was run with 60 Vbeta primers and 13 Jbeta primers. Measured with immunoSEQ multiplex PCR; TCRdb has only the in-frame clones, and not every one. The table lists roughly 140,000 clones, around four fifths of them singletons. The sequenced sample consisted of PBMCs. These receptors were obtained from a male donor in good health and CMV-seronegative.

The J gene is TRBJ2-5, the V gene TRBV7-2, with D perhaps TRBD1 (6 bases). The CDR3 extends over 13 amino acids. The V and J ends lost 5 bases and 9 bases respectively, with 16 bases between them. Germline assignment: CDR1 SGHTA and CDR2 FQGNSA. The CDR3: CASSGRGPGAQYF. Written as DNA, the CDR3 is TGTGCCAGCAGCGGCAGGGGCCCCGGGGCCCAGTACTTC.

This chain joins TRBV30 and TRBJ2-3; 12 bases are shared with TRBD1. V was pared by 2 bases and J by 5 bases, with 8 bases of the junction left unmatched. Germline V gives CDR1 GTSNPN, CDR2 SVGIG (reference sequence). There are 16 residues in the CDR3. CDR3 residues: CAWSRPGQGAGDTQYF. The CDR3 DNA is TGTGCCTGGAGTAGACCGGGACAGGGGGCGGGAGATACGCAGTATTTT.

This clone was counted only a few times. The junction shows a germline mismatch at one end, possibly a read error. J is TRBJ2-7 and V is TRBV2; the match to TRBD2 covers 11 bases. This CDR3 spans 15 amino acids. Germline V gives CDR1 SNHLY, CDR2 FYNNEI. CDR3 sequence (DNA): TGTGCCAGCAATGAAATAGCGGGAGGGCTCTACGAGCAGTACTTC. Protein sequence: CASNEIAGGLYEQYF.

This chain uses TRBV5-1 with TRBJ1-4; TRBD1 agrees at 7 bases. The CDR3 spans 17 residues. V gave up 1 base and J gave up 1 base; unmatched junction bases: 7. Germline V gene data show CDR1 as SGHRS and CDR2 as YFSETQ. CDR3 DNA sequence: TGCGCCAGCAGCTTGTGGCAAGGGGGCAGAACTAATGAAAAACTGTTTTTT. It encodes CASSLWQGGRTNEKLFF.

This chain joins TRBV27 and TRBJ2-1; D not certain. The CDR3 sequence is 15 residues long. The V and J ends lost 9 bases and 0 bases respectively, with 15 bases between them. From germline, CDR1 is MNHEY and CDR2 SMNVEV (reference sequence). This chain's CDR3 is CASKMGLSSYNEQFF. Written as DNA, the CDR3 is TGTGCCAGTAAGATGGGCCTTAGCTCCTACAATGAGCAGTTCTTC.

The chain combines TRBV28 with TRBJ2-7, with 10 bases matching TRBD1. This CDR3 comprises 15 residues. V lost 5 bases, J lost 1 base, and 5 bases stayed unmatched. Germline CDR1 is MDHEN and CDR2 is SYDVKM. The CDR3 DNA follows: TGTGCCAGCAGTCCGGGGGACAGGGGTTCCTACGAGCAGTACTTC. As protein: CASSPGDRGSYEQYF.

This clone was found a few times. The chain's CDR3 is CASSARIAGHPQYF. The CDR3 nucleotides read TGTGCCAGCAGCGCTCGAATAGCGGGCCATCCGCAGTACTTC. The chain carries TRBV2 and TRBJ2-7, with 7 bases that match TRBD2. The germline gives CDR1 SNHLY, CDR2 FYNNEI. The CDR3 is made up of 14 amino acids. With 6 bases clipped from V and 9 bases from J, the junction kept 14 bases outside the gene matches. Together with reference TRBV2 and TRBJ2-7, the CDR3 gives the full variable domain: EPEVTQTPSHQVTQMGQEVILRCVPISNHLYFYWYRQILGQKVEFLVSFYNNEISEKSEIFDDQFSVERPDGSNFTLKIRSTKLEDSAMYFCASSARIAGHPQYFGPGTRLTVT.

This chain joins TRBV18 and TRBJ1-3; 8 bases fit TRBD1. Losses at the gene ends were 3 bases for V and 2 bases for J; bases not matched to a gene: 3. In germline, CDR1 is KGHSH, CDR2 LQKENI. The CDR3 runs to 15 residues. The CDR3 DNA sequence: TGTGCCAGCTCACCGGGACAGGTTGCTGGAAACACCATATATTTT. Translating it yields CASSPGQVAGNTIYF.

The chain uses TRBV6-5 and TRBJ2-7; 10 bases align to TRBD1. V lost 6 bases to trimming and J lost 6 bases; unmatched junction nucleotides: 5. The germline CDR1 and CDR2 sequences are MNHEY and SVGAGI. This CDR3 spans 13 amino acids. CDR3 region: CASRGTGESEQYF. The CDR3 DNA sequence: TGTGCCAGCAGGGGGACAGGGGAAAGCGAGCAGTACTTC.

V gene TRBV28 combines with J gene TRBJ2-1; TRBD2 matches at 7 bases. The CDR3 covers 15 residues. The germline V gene has CDR1 MDHEN and CDR2 SYDVKM. The ends lost 0 bases at V and 5 bases at J; junction bases unmatched: 4. The CDR3 sequence is CASSLWGGSNNEQFF. The CDR3 DNA is TGTGCCAGCAGTTTATGGGGAGGGAGCAACAATGAGCAGTTCTTC.

In its sample, this clone was seen once. The chain combines TRBV27 with TRBJ2-3; the match to TRBD2 covers 9 bases. From germline, CDR1 is MNHEY and CDR2 SMNVEV (reference sequence). Trimming removed 6 bases from V and 6 bases from J; junction bases left unmatched: 4. The CDR3 consists of 13 residues. The CDR3 protein is CASRRGGHDTQYF. The CDR3 region has the DNA TGTGCCAGCAGGCGGGGGGGTCACGATACGCAGTATTTT.

The rearrangement uses TRBV16 and TRBJ1-1; weak D call: TRBD1 (5 bases). Trimming removed 4 bases at V and 1 base at J, with 10 bases between. The CDR3 has 14 residues. Germline CDR1 reads KGHSY; CDR2 reads FQNENV. In DNA form, the CDR3 reads TGTGCCAGCAGCCCTTCTAGGGGGAACACTGAAGCTTTCTTT. Translated, it gives CASSPSRGNTEAFF.

V gene TRBV5-3 combines with J gene TRBJ1-5; perhaps TRBD1 as D (6 bases). TRBV5-3 is designated an ORF whose function remains uncertain. This CDR3 comprises 14 residues. V was trimmed by 4 bases and J by 5 bases, leaving 13 bases between them. The CDR3 region is CARSQGTTDQPQHF. CDR3 coding DNA: TGTGCCAGAAGCCAAGGGACAACGGATCAGCCCCAGCATTTT.

This clone is a singleton in its sample. The gene calls are TRBV2 and TRBJ1-2; 8 nucleotides line up with TRBD1. CDR1 is SNHLY, CDR2 FYNNEI, per germline. The J segment lost 4 bases and the V segment lost 7 bases, leaving 5 bases of the junction unmatched. CDR3 length: 13 residues. DNA of the CDR3: TGTGCCAGCAACGCAGGGGGCGCCTATGGCTACACCTTC. It is translated as CASNAGGAYGYTF.

The chain carries TRBV6-1 and TRBJ1-6; D possibly corresponds to TRBD1 (6 bases). V was pared by 6 bases and J by 10 bases, with 10 bases between. This CDR3 comprises 12 residues. The germline CDR1 and CDR2 sequences are MNHNS and SASEGT. The CDR3: CASRLTGSPLHF. Here the CDR3 DNA reads TGTGCCAGCAGGCTAACAGGGTCACCCCTCCACTTT.

This chain joins TRBV7-8 and TRBJ2-7; TRBD1 agrees at 9 bases. From germline, CDR1 is SGHVS and CDR2 FQNEAQ. V was pared by 10 bases and J by 6 bases, with 10 bases of the junction left unmatched. There are 13 residues in the CDR3. CDR3 bases: TGTGCCACCCTACAGGGGGCTTTAGGCGAGCAGTACTTC. This encodes CATLQGALGEQYF.

The chain couples TRBV18 to TRBJ2-3; 8 bases align to TRBD1. The junction had 8 bases not matched to a gene; V was cut back by 4 bases and J by 5 bases. The CDR3 contains 15 residues. CDR1 KGHSH and CDR2 LQKENI come from the germline V gene. The CDR3 DNA reads TGTGCCAGCTCACAGATCGGACAGGGTAAAGATACGCAGTATTTT. This sequence encodes CASSQIGQGKDTQYF. The whole variable domain, filled in from reference TRBV18 and TRBJ2-3, reads NAGVMQNPRHLVRRRGQEARLRCSPMKGHSHVYWYRQLPEEGLKFMVYLQKENIIDESGMPKERFSAEFPKEGPSILRIQQVVRGDSAAYFCASSQIGQGKDTQYFGPGTRLTVL.

The chain links TRBV11-2 to TRBJ1-1; D gene ambiguous. With 1 base removed from V and 0 bases from J, the gap between germline ends came to 15 bases. Germline CDR1 reads SGHAT; CDR2 reads FQNNGV. The CDR3 totals 17 residues. CDR3 bases: TGTGCCAGCAGCTTAGCAGAGGTCATTGGGTTGAACACTGAAGCTTTCTTT. Translation gives CASSLAEVIGLNTEAFF.

This chain uses TRBV21-1 with TRBJ2-7; TRBD1, the table's D call, lacks a check against the DNA. TRBV21-1 is reported as a pseudogene. The CDR3 is 15 residues long. CDR3 nucleotides: TGTGCCAGCAGCACCGGGACACCTAGCTCCTACGAGCAGTACTTC. Translation: CASSTGTPSSYEQYF.

This clone has just one count. The chain employs TRBV19 and TRBJ2-1; TRBD1 aligns across 7 bases. Trimming cost V 5 bases and J 8 bases; bases outside gene matches: 15. CDR1 and CDR2 (germline): LNHDA, SQIVND (reference sequence). The length of the CDR3 is 16 residues. The CDR3 DNA reads as TGTGCCAGTAGTGAACTGACAGGGAAAGTTCCCGATGAGCAGTTCTTC. It yields the protein CASSELTGKVPDEQFF.

The V call is TRBV9, the J call TRBJ2-5; 9 bases fit TRBD2. The length of the CDR3 is 18 residues. V lost 0 bases and J lost 1; bases outside the gene matches: 10. Germline CDR1 is SGDLS and CDR2 is YYNGEE. CDR3 sequence: CASSVASGSGGLQETQYF. DNA of the CDR3: TGTGCCAGCAGCGTAGCCTCGGGAAGCGGGGGGCTCCAAGAGACCCAGTACTTC.

The chain couples TRBV19 to TRBJ1-5, with 7 nucleotides matching TRBD1. The germline V gene has CDR1 LNHDA and CDR2 SQIVND (reference sequence). The CDR3 sequence is 14 residues long. The ends lost 3 bases at V and 4 bases at J; junction bases unmatched: 3. CDR3 nucleotides: TGTGCCAGTAGTATGGGGACAGATAATCAGCCCCAGCATTTT. Translating it yields CASSMGTDNQPQHF.

The chain recombines TRBV29-1 with TRBJ2-1; 7 bases align to TRBD2. CDR3 length equals 14 residues. CDR1 is SQVTM and CDR2 is ANQGSEA in the germline V gene. Trimming took 3 bases from V and 2 from J; bases not matched to a gene: 4. CDR3 region: CSVEPSGAYNEQFF. The CDR3 coding sequence is TGCAGCGTTGAGCCTAGCGGTGCCTACAATGAGCAGTTCTTC.

V is TRBV6-5 and J is TRBJ1-6, with 7 bases fitting TRBD1. Germline values: CDR1 MNHEY, CDR2 SVGAGI. The V segment lost 5 bases and the J segment 9 bases; nucleotides outside the gene matches: 10. The CDR3 has 15 residues. DNA for the CDR3: TGTGCCAGCAGTCCGTCGACAGGGCATTCTTCACCCCTCCACTTT. It translates to CASSPSTGHSSPLHF.

The rearrangement joins TRBV6-1 to TRBJ2-7; 7 bases agree with TRBD1. V shed 6 bases, J shed 2 bases, and the junction held 10 bases outside the gene matches. Looked up from germline, CDR1 is MNHNS and CDR2 is SASEGT. The CDR3 sequence is 15 residues long. For the CDR3, the DNA is TGTGCCAGCAGCGCTACAGGGGACGGAGCCTACGAGCAGTACTTC. It encodes CASSATGDGAYEQYF.